The entry that follows covers one T cell receptor beta chain sequence. This clone was found a few times. Its cognate antigen has yet to be identified. The input lacks base qualities; no much larger clone sits a single base away. The immunoSEQ Assay, a bias-controlled multiplex PCR, was used to amplify TCRbeta CDR3 regions from genomic DNA. On the authors' methods: Within the assay, amplification of reference gene primers was used to estimate how many nucleated cells each sample contained. To quantify the absolute abundance of each unique TCRbeta CDR3 rearrangement, sequence reads were collapsed and filtered. Productive Simpson clonality was computed per sample as the square root of Simpson's diversity index over productive rearrangements. The table was pulled from immuneACCESS by TCRdb, which kept in-frame rearrangements only. Such tables lose some clones; where checked, under half of the loss comes from unresolved V genes, and the rest has no known cause. The V and J calls and clone size come from that table; D and trimming were worked out from the DNA. The table for this sample lists approximately 22,000 clones; more than 85% of them were counted only once. The ten top clones hold over 3% of the sample.

The collaborating institutions used their own protocols to collect whole blood in K2EDTA tubes. For TCRbeta analysis, collaborators shipped samples in one of three forms: frozen whole blood, isolated PBMCs, or DNA extracted from either of those sample types. This sample was included in a study of blood T cell repertoires in COVID-19 (dated by TCRdb to between 2020 and 2021). A note on the overall study: Collaborator samples came from the United States, Italy and Spain and covered acute and convalescent phases of COVID-19. Deeply sampled blood TCRbeta repertoires from subjects exposed to, actively infected with, or recovered from COVID-19 were included in the dataset. Nearly every sample came with metadata listing a de-identified subject ID, COVID-19 status, age in years and sex. Samples were obtained from the ongoing ImmuneRACE study (first 160 participants) and from over 1,000 subjects provided by 6 global collaborators. The material from the prospective study consisted of cDNA or gDNA derived from T cells, B-cell-depleted T cells, or PBMCs. A freely available public database, intended as a resource for researchers studying the immune response to SARS-CoV-2, is where the repertoires were released. HLA class I and class II types, where available, came from metadata supplied by the sample provider rather than from assay-based typing. General conclusions and limits of the study: How much clinical and demographic metadata was included differed by source and by participant, and the metadata was provided uncurated.

Per the germline V gene, SGHDT is the CDR1 and YYEEEE is the CDR2. The CDR3 runs 15 amino acids, cysteine and phenylalanine included. Left in the record is the CDR3 DNA by itself, 45 bases read in frame from the first base. V loses 4 bases at its end and J loses 2 bases; junction bases beyond the gene matches: 5. This receptor was identified in a woman between 65 and 79 years old with active COVID-19. The chain was built from TRBV5-6 and TRBJ1-3, and TRBD1 matches 8 of the central bases. The specimen was peripheral blood. Here is the DNA: TGTGCCAGCAGCCGTGGACAGGGAACTGGAAACACCATATATTTT. Protein translation: CASSRGQGTGNTIYF.